This TCR beta chain was captured in a study of CD8+CD57+ T cells in acquired aplastic anemia. The use of genomic DNA as template underpinned the TCR beta VDJ and CDR3 profiling. MiXCR, applied by TCRdb to the reads, yields one record per CDR3 protein. Of some 160,000 distinct CDR3 sequences in the sample, more than 40% were seen once. Patients selected for sequencing had displayed CD8+CD57+ cell expansion by flow cytometry. The CDR3 sequence is 15 residues long. Germline CDR1 is LNHDA and CDR2 is SQIVND (reference sequence). V was clipped by 5 bases and J by 1 base; unmatched bases: 7. Material: sorted CD4+, CD8+, or CD8+CD57+ T cells (not recorded which) from PBMCs. This receptor was identified in a human donor with aplastic anemia. The chain uses TRBV19 and TRBJ1-1; 7 bases map to TRBD1. CDR3 in amino acids: CASSLKWTGNTEAFF. The CDR3 DNA reads as TGTGCCAGTAGTTTGAAGTGGACAGGGAACACTGAAGCTTTCTTT.